This T cell receptor (beta chain) was recovered during a study of T cell changes during pregnancy in multiple sclerosis. Germline CDR1 reads SGHTA; CDR2 reads FQGTGA. V shed 5 bases and J 5 bases; nucleotides not matched to a gene: 5. The CDR3 loop spans 16 amino acids. Assay: immunoSEQ multiplex PCR; the TCRdb copy retains only in-frame clones and omits some. The data show approximately 57,000 clones, with about 92% seen just once and roughly 0.2% held by the top ten. This specimen consisted of CD4+ T cells from peripheral blood mononuclear cells, obtained in the second trimester of pregnancy. The chain joins TRBV7-3 to TRBJ2-3; 15 nucleotides align to TRBD2. This receptor was taken from a female donor with multiple sclerosis, enrolled in a pregnancy study. CDR3 protein: CASSRGLAGGGDTQYF. For the CDR3, the DNA is TGTGCCAGCAGCCGTGGACTAGCGGGGGGGGGAGATACGCAGTATTTT.